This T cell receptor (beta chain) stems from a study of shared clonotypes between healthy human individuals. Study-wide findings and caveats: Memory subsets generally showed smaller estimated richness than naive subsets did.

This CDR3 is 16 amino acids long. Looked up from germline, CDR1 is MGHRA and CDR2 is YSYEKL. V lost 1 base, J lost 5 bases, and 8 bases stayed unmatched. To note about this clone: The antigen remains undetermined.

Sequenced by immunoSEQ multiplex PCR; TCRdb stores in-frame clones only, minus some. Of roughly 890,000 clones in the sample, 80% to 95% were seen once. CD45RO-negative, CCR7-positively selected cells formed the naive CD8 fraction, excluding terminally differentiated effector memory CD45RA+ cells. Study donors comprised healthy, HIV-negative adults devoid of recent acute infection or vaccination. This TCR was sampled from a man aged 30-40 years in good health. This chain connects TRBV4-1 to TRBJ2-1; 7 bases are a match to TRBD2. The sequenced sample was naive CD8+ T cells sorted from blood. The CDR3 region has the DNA TGCGCCAGCAGCCAAGTGGGAGGGAGCGTCCACAATGAGCAGTTCTTC. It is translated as CASSQVGGSVHNEQFF.